One sample yielded the 19 T cell receptor beta chains listed below, sequenced in a study of T-cell memory formation after mild COVID-19. TCRdb used MiXCR to reprocess the 5' RACE reads, holding one entry per CDR3 protein. The sample lists fewer than 550,000 distinct CDR3 sequences; about 19% were seen once. The source material was PBMCs or a T cell subset sorted from them (not recorded which). The source of these receptors is an adult woman who had mild COVID-19 (a few samples of this study predate the infection). Cell type and time point are not known.

The chain links TRBV4-1 to TRBJ2-1; 10 bases are a match to TRBD2. The CDR3 totals 16 residues. The germline V gene has CDR1 MGHRA and CDR2 YSYEKL. Unmatched junction bases numbered 8, after V lost 1 base and J lost 8 bases. As DNA, the CDR3 is TGCGCCAGCAGCCAAGCCCCGGGACTAGCGATGCATGAGCAGTTCTTC. It encodes CASSQAPGLAMHEQFF.

The rearrangement joins TRBV6-5 to TRBJ2-7, with TRBD2 identical over 10 bases. There are 14 residues in the CDR3. CDR1 and CDR2 (germline): MNHEY, SVGAGI. With 6 bases clipped from V and 3 bases from J, the junction kept 5 bases outside the gene matches. The CDR3 DNA follows: TGTGCCAGCAGGCTCCTAGCGGGAGTCTACGAGCAGTACTTC. Protein: CASRLLAGVYEQYF.

This clonotype was detected only a few times. V usage is TRBV4-1 and J usage is TRBJ2-2; 7 positions match TRBD2. The trim removed 1 base at V and 5 bases at J, leaving 4 bases unmatched. This CDR3 is 15 amino acids long. CDR1 is MGHRA and CDR2 is YSYEKL in the germline V gene. Written as DNA, the CDR3 is TGCGCCAGCAGCCAAGTCGCTAGCGGAACCGGGGAGCTGTTTTTT. As protein: CASSQVASGTGELFF.

In this sample, this clonotype turned up a few times. The chain is built from TRBV6-6 and TRBJ1-1; D perhaps matches TRBD1 (5 bases). This CDR3 has 14 amino acids. The germline CDR1 and CDR2 sequences are MNHNY and SVGAGI (reference sequence). V was shortened by 4 bases and J by 4 bases, with 13 bases between the two germline ends. The CDR3 is CASSWDGLGTEAFF. The CDR3, as DNA: TGTGCCAGCAGTTGGGACGGGCTCGGCACTGAAGCTTTCTTT.

The chain couples TRBV6-5 to TRBJ1-6; 8 bases align to TRBD1. The germline V gene encodes CDR1 MNHEY and CDR2 SVGAGI. J lost 7 bases, V lost 5 bases, and 13 bases had no gene match. The CDR3 runs 17 residues. CDR3 in DNA: TGTGCCAGCAGTCGGACTATGGCCGGGACAGGCAATTCACCCCTCCACTTT. As protein: CASSRTMAGTGNSPLHF.

This clonotype occurred a few times. The rearrangement joins TRBV5-6 to TRBJ2-1, with 10 nucleotides matching TRBD1. Germline V lookup: CDR1 SGHDT, CDR2 YYEEEE. CDR3 size: 18 residues. J lost 2 bases, V lost 0 bases, and 8 bases had no gene match. For the CDR3, the DNA is TGTGCCAGCAGCTTGGGTCGGGTCGGGACAGGGGCCTACAATGAGCAGTTCTTC. It specifies CASSLGRVGTGAYNEQFF.

This clonotype was observed a handful of times. One end of the junction does not line up with germline, which may come from a read error. V usage is TRBV29-1 and J usage is TRBJ1-1; 9 bases map to TRBD1. The CDR3 runs 8 residues. In germline, CDR1 is SQVTM, CDR2 ANQGSEA. This CDR3 reads CSVWDRAF. For the CDR3, the DNA is TGCAGCGTCTGGGACAGGGCCTTT.

This chain joins TRBV15 and TRBJ2-1, with 10 bases matching TRBD1. The V segment lost 8 bases and the J segment 7 bases; nucleotides outside the gene matches: 8. The germline V gene has CDR1 LNHNV and CDR2 YYDKDF (reference sequence). This CDR3 is 14 amino acids long. The CDR3 is CATLETGQGNEQFF. DNA of the CDR3: TGTGCCACCTTAGAGACGGGACAGGGGAATGAGCAGTTCTTC.

This clonotype showed up just a few times. The chain employs TRBV18 and TRBJ2-5; 8 nucleotides align to TRBD1. Germline assignment: CDR1 KGHSH and CDR2 LQKENI. The CDR3 is 16 amino acids. V shed 5 bases, J shed 1 base, and the junction held 9 bases outside the gene matches. This chain's CDR3 is CASSALGTGGQETQYF. The CDR3 DNA is TGTGCCAGCTCAGCCCTCGGAACAGGGGGCCAAGAGACCCAGTACTTC.

This clonotype has a count of ten or more. The V gene is TRBV29-1, the J gene TRBJ2-1; D may be TRBD2 (8 bases). The CDR3 is made up of 15 amino acids. V lost 6 bases and J 6 bases, leaving 21 bases between the germline ends. Germline CDR1 is SQVTM and CDR2 is ANQGSEA. The CDR3 sequence: CSVRGGTRRVNEQFF. The DNA of the CDR3 is TGCAGCGTCAGGGGGGGGACTAGAAGGGTCAATGAGCAGTTCTTC.

The table lists this clonotype with a few counts. The chain uses TRBV5-1 and TRBJ2-3; no reliable D call. The CDR3 length is 14 residues. The germline gives CDR1 SGHRS, CDR2 YFSETQ. The ends were cut back, 4 bases at V and 2 bases at J, with 11 bases in the middle. In DNA, the CDR3 is TGCGCCAGCAGCCCAACTAAAAACACAGATACGCAGTATTTT. It specifies CASSPTKNTDTQYF.

The chain recombines TRBV19 with TRBJ1-1, with 11 bases that match TRBD1. CDR3 length: 16 residues. The V gene end was trimmed by 5 bases and the J gene end by 1 base; junction bases not matched to a gene: 6. CDR1 is LNHDA, CDR2 SQIVND, per germline (reference sequence). The CDR3 is CASSSTGTGGNTEAFF. CDR3 in DNA: TGTGCCAGTAGTTCTACCGGGACAGGGGGGAACACTGAAGCTTTCTTT. Based on the CDR3 plus reference TRBV19 and TRBJ1-1, the full variable domain is DGGITQSPKYLFRKEGQNVTLSCEQNLNHDAMYWYRQDPGQGLRLIYYSQIVNDFQKGDIAEGYSVSREKKESFPLTVTSAQKNPTAFYLCASSSTGTGGNTEAFFGQGTRLTVV.

This rearrangement joins TRBV30 to TRBJ2-6, with 11 bases that match TRBD1. CDR1 is GTSNPN, CDR2 SVGIG, per germline (reference sequence). The CDR3 runs 16 residues. V shed 3 bases, J shed 1 base, and the junction held 2 bases outside the gene matches. The chain's CDR3 is CAWRGDRGSGANVLTF. The CDR3 DNA is TGTGCCTGGAGGGGGGACAGGGGGTCTGGGGCCAACGTCCTGACTTTC.

The chain uses TRBV6-2 or TRBV6-3 and TRBJ2-7; 7 bases are shared with TRBD2. CDR3 length: 15 amino acids. After removal of 1 base from V and 0 bases from J, the junction contained 3 bases not matched to a gene. Germline-derived CDR1 and CDR2 are MNHEY and SVGEGT. The chain's CDR3 is CASSYLGGSSYEQYF. The DNA for the CDR3 is TGTGCCAGCAGTTACTTGGGCGGGAGCTCCTACGAGCAGTACTTC.

J is TRBJ2-7 and V is TRBV20-1; 7 bases agree with TRBD2. CDR3 length equals 12 residues. With V trimmed by 3 bases and J by 2 bases, 1 base remained unmatched. Germline CDR1 and CDR2: DFQATT and SNEGSKA (reference sequence). The CDR3 sequence is CSARGGTYEQYF. The CDR3 bases are TGCAGTGCTAGGGGGGGGACCTACGAGCAGTACTTC.

This clonotype was observed a few times. The V call is TRBV9, the J call TRBJ2-3; D gene ambiguous. Germline values: CDR1 SGDLS, CDR2 YYNGEE. V lost 2 bases and J 6 bases, leaving 10 bases between the germline ends. The CDR3 covers 13 residues. Here the CDR3 reads CASSVGYLDTQYF. DNA of the CDR3: TGTGCCAGCAGCGTCGGCTATCTGGATACGCAGTATTTT.

The chain joins TRBV6-6 to TRBJ1-1; the D gene is possibly TRBD1 (6 bases). V lost 6 bases to trimming and J lost 5 bases, with 22 bases between them. The CDR3 spans 16 residues. Germline V lookup: CDR1 MNHNY, CDR2 SVGAGI (reference sequence). CDR3 in amino acids: CASRKQGALGRTEAFF. The DNA of the CDR3 is TGTGCCAGCAGAAAACAGGGTGCCTTGGGTCGAACTGAAGCTTTCTTT.

The table lists this clonotype with a few counts. The rearrangement joins TRBV12-3 or TRBV12-4 to TRBJ1-4; 9 nucleotides align to TRBD1. The CDR3 sequence is 14 residues long. The V and J ends lost 6 bases and 4 bases, in that order; junction bases with no gene match: 3. This CDR3 reads CASSWTGDNEKLFF. The DNA of the CDR3 is TGTGCCAGCAGCTGGACAGGGGATAATGAAAAACTGTTTTTT.

This sequence joins TRBV19 and TRBJ1-2, with D possibly matching TRBD1 (5 bases). V dropped 6 bases and J dropped 0 bases, with 14 bases sitting between them. The CDR3 consists of 15 residues. The V gene's germline CDR1 is LNHDA and CDR2 SQIVND (reference sequence). The CDR3 DNA reads as TGTGCCAGTAGCGGCCGGGGGATGACTAACTATGGCTACACCTTC. Amino acids: CASSGRGMTNYGYTF. Together with reference TRBV19 and TRBJ1-2, the CDR3 gives the full variable domain: DGGITQSPKYLFRKEGQNVTLSCEQNLNHDAMYWYRQDPGQGLRLIYYSQIVNDFQKGDIAEGYSVSREKKESFPLTVTSAQKNPTAFYLCASSGRGMTNYGYTFGSGTRLTVV.